This T cell receptor (beta chain) was profiled in a study of CD8 T cells in Susac syndrome. Background on the study: Among the Susac syndrome patients who underwent sequencing, more than 5 had clinically active disease, while roughly eight of them were in remission. Regarding the study as a whole: The CD4+ T cell repertoires from Susac syndrome exhibited no clonal expansion.

The RNA input was about 0.45 to 1 ug, and it was reverse transcribed with random hexamers. Each CDR3 protein gets one entry after TCRdb re-called the immunoSEQ multiplex PCR reads with MiXCR. The sample contains 95,000 to 150,000 distinct CDR3 sequences, 96% of which appear only once. For this clonotype: The antigen is undetermined.

From germline, CDR1 is MNHEY and CDR2 SMNVEV (reference sequence). This CDR3 contains 15 residues. Trimming removed 1 base from V and 8 bases from J, with 14 bases in between. The specimen sequenced was CD4+ T cells from PBMCs. The J gene is TRBJ1-4, the V gene TRBV27; D is unresolved. This sequence was found in a human donor with Susac syndrome. The CDR3 region has the DNA TGTGCCAGCAGTTTATATGGCCCAGGCAAGGAAAAACTGTTTTTT. Protein sequence: CASSLYGPGKEKLFF.